Detailed here is one T cell receptor (beta chain). Antigen: not known. The V gene lost 1 base and the J gene lost 8 bases, with 8 bases spanning the gap. Germline CDR1 reads SGHAT; CDR2 reads FQNNGV. The CDR3 has 12 residues. This sample was taken from a study of CD8 T cells in ankylosing spondylitis. Study results and limitations: Roughly eight highly homologous variants made up a TCR beta motif that seemed to typify ankylosing spondylitis blood. Matched synovial fluid from ankylosing spondylitis patients was reported to be enriched for disease-linked clones.

In TCRdb, the 5' RACE reads were re-called with MiXCR into one record per CDR3 protein. The sample shows about 36,000 distinct CDR3 sequences, around an eighth of them seen only once. The V gene is TRBV11-2, the J gene TRBJ1-2; D remains ambiguous. This clonotype originated in a male donor with ankylosing spondylitis. The material sequenced was synovial fluid, either unsorted or a sorted T cell fraction (not recorded which). The CDR3 DNA reads TGTGCCAGCAGCTTAGGAAGAACCGGCTACACCTTC. Its translation: CASSLGRTGYTF.